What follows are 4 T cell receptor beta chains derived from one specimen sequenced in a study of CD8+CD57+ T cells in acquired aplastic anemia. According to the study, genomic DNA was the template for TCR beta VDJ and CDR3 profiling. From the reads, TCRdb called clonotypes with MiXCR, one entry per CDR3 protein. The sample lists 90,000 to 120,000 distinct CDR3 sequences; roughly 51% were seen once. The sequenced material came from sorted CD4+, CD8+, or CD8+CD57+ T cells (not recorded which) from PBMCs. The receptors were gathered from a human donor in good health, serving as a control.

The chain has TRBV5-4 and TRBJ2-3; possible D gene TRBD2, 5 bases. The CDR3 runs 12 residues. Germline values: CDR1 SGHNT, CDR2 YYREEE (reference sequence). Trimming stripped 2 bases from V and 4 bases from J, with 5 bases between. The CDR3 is CASSFGADTQYF. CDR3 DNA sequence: TGTGCCAGCAGCTTCGGGGCAGATACGCAGTATTTT.

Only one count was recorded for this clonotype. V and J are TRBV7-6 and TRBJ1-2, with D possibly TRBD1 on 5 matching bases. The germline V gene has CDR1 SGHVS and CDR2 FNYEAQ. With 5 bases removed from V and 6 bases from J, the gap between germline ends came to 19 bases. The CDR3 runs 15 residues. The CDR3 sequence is CASSPDRPSTHGYTF. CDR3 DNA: TGTGCCAGCAGCCCAGACAGACCGTCTACCCATGGCTACACCTTC.

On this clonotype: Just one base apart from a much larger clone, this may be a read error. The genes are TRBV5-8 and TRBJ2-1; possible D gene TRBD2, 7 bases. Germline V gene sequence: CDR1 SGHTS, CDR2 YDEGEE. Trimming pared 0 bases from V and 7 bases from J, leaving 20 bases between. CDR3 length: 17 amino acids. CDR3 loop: CASSLAPGRGRKNEQFF. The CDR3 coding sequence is TGTGCCAGCAGCTTGGCCCCAGGGCGGGGGCGGAAAAATGAGCAGTTCTTC.

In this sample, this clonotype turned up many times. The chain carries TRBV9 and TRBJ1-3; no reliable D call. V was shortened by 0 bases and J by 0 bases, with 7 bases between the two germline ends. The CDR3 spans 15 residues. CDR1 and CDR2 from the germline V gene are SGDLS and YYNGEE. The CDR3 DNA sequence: TGTGCCAGCAGCGTAGGCTTGAGCTCTGGAAACACCATATATTTT. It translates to CASSVGLSSGNTIYF.